The 25 T cell receptor beta chains in this list originate from one sample, sequenced in a study of shared clonotypes between healthy human individuals (dated by TCRdb to 2018 to 2021). Libraries were constructed by the immunoSEQ multiplex PCR assay. TCRdb retrieved this table from immuneACCESS and kept in-frame rearrangements only. Not all clones are present; in checked studies, unresolved V genes account for under half, and no reason is known for the remainder. The sample profile shows about 79,000 clones; under 65% of them were found once. Clones ranked in the top ten supply 51% of the sample. Source material: memory CD8+ T cells sorted from blood. The label giving this sample's cell subset or site can be read as: CD45RO+ cells pooled with CCR7-negative TemRA cells. These receptor sequences come from a young man in good health.

The V call is TRBV13, the J call TRBJ2-3; tentatively, D is TRBD1 (6 bases). The CDR3 sequence is 17 residues long. Trimming left V 4 bases short and J 4 bases short, with 21 bases between. CDR1 is PRHDT and CDR2 is FYEKMQ in the germline V gene (reference sequence). The CDR3 bases are TGTGCCAGCAGCTCAATCGCCCGGACAGAGCGCGCAGATACGCAGTATTTT. Its translation is CASSSIARTERADTQYF.

This chain uses TRBV10-3 with TRBJ2-3; D is possibly TRBD2 (6 bases). CDR3 size: 17 residues. Germline V gives CDR1 ENHRY, CDR2 SYGVKD. The ends were cut back, 5 bases at V and 1 base at J, with 19 bases in the middle. CDR3 DNA: TGTGCCATCAGTCCGGACTCCCCGGGAGATGGCACAGATACGCAGTATTTT. The encoded protein is CAISPDSPGDGTDTQYF.

V gene TRBV27 combines with J gene TRBJ1-5, with unresolved D. The CDR3 has 15 amino acids. CDR1 is MNHEY and CDR2 is SMNVEV in the germline V gene (reference sequence). V shed 1 base and J shed 2 bases, with 9 bases lying between them. CDR3 DNA sequence: TGTGCCAGCAGTTTATGGGTGAGGGGCAATCAGCCCCAGCATTTT. This sequence encodes CASSLWVRGNQPQHF.

This sequence joins TRBV5-1 and TRBJ2-3; D is possibly TRBD1 (8 bases). Per germline, CDR1 SGHRS and CDR2 YFSETQ. The CDR3 spans 16 residues. Deletions cut 6 bases from V and 0 bases from J, with 17 bases between. The CDR3 DNA reads TGCGCCAGCACTATCACAGGGGGACTAAGCACAGATACGCAGTATTTT. Its translation is CASTITGGLSTDTQYF.

This clone was seen only a few times. The chain uses TRBV11-2 and TRBJ1-5; D possibly corresponds to TRBD1 (5 bases). Germline V gene sequence: CDR1 SGHAT, CDR2 FQNNGV. The CDR3 is 12 amino acids. Trimming cost V 0 bases and J 11 bases, with 8 bases left between them. The CDR3 coding sequence is TGTGCCAGCAGCTTAGATGTGGGGGCCCAGCATTTT. It codes for CASSLDVGAQHF.

The V and J genes are TRBV11-2 and TRBJ2-7, with D maybe TRBD1 (6 bases). V was cut by 6 bases and J by 4 bases, with 22 bases left in between. CDR1 and CDR2 from the germline V gene are SGHAT and FQNNGV. CDR3 size: 16 residues. CDR3: CASSFYGQPGNYEQYF. The CDR3 DNA follows: TGTGCCAGCAGTTTCTATGGACAGCCGGGAAATTACGAGCAGTACTTC.

This clone has a single count. The V gene is TRBV7-9, the J gene TRBJ2-1; 7 bases are shared with TRBD2. V was pared by 2 bases and J by 10 bases, with 23 bases of the junction left unmatched. The germline gives CDR1 SEHNR, CDR2 FQNEAQ (reference sequence). The CDR3 loop spans 19 amino acids. The chain's CDR3 is CASSLYQRYGLVFFWEQFF. The DNA for the CDR3 is TGTGCCAGCAGCTTATATCAGCGTTACGGACTAGTGTTTTTCTGGGAGCAGTTCTTC.

The chain joins TRBV6-5 to TRBJ2-1; no reliable D call. Deletions cut 7 bases from V and 6 bases from J, with 16 bases between. This CDR3 contains 14 residues. CDR1 is MNHEY and CDR2 is SVGAGI in the germline V gene. This chain's CDR3 is CASTPGTMGNEQFF. DNA of the CDR3: TGTGCCAGCACCCCTGGCACTATGGGCAATGAGCAGTTCTTC.

This chain joins TRBV10-2 and TRBJ2-7; TRBD2 matches at 10 bases. This CDR3 is built from 18 residues. Germline CDR1 is WSHSY and CDR2 is SAAADI. V trimming: 6 bases; J trimming: 5 bases; junction bases outside the gene matches: 19. The CDR3, as DNA: TGCGCCAGCAGGGTCCAGGGGTCTCTAGCGGGAGTGGGACACGAGCAGTACTTC. It yields the protein CASRVQGSLAGVGHEQYF.

This chain joins TRBV6-1 and TRBJ2-6; no reliable D call. CDR1 and CDR2 (germline): MNHNS, SASEGT. The CDR3 consists of 15 residues. Trimming cost V 1 base and J 0 bases, with 4 bases left between them. In DNA form, the CDR3 reads TGTGCCAGCAGTGAAGACGTCTCTGGGGCCAACGTCCTGACTTTC. As protein: CASSEDVSGANVLTF.

The CDR3 DNA sequence: TGTGCCAGCTCTCACAACTACGAGCAGTACTTC. This encodes CASSHNYEQYF. The chain is built from TRBV18 and TRBJ2-7; no clear D. The CDR3 is 11 amino acids. From germline, CDR1 is KGHSH and CDR2 LQKENI. V lost 6 bases and J 3 bases, leaving 6 bases between the germline ends.

This clone was observed at least ten times. The chain joins TRBV6-4 to TRBJ2-1, with 7 bases identical to TRBD2. After removal of 5 bases from V and 4 bases from J, the junction contained 11 bases not matched to a gene. In germline, CDR1 is MRHNA, CDR2 SNTAGT. CDR3 length: 16 amino acids. DNA of the CDR3: TGTGCCAGCAGTAAGGCGGGCGGGAGTGGGTACAATGAGCAGTTCTTC. Amino acids: CASSKAGGSGYNEQFF.

The chain is built from TRBV5-4 and TRBJ2-3; 10 bases agree with TRBD2. This CDR3 has 18 residues. V shed 5 bases, J shed 1 base, and the junction held 13 bases outside the gene matches. Germline V gene sequence: CDR1 SGHNT, CDR2 YYREEE (reference sequence). The CDR3 is CASRKTLAGIYGTDTQYF. The CDR3 nucleotides are TGTGCCAGCAGAAAGACACTAGCGGGGATATACGGCACAGATACGCAGTATTTT. The variable domain in full, with the rest retrieved from reference TRBV5-4 and TRBJ2-3, is ETGVTQSPTHLIKTRGQQVTLRCSSQSGHNTVSWYQQALGQGPQFIFQYYREEENGRGNFPPRFSGLQFPNYSSELNVNALELDDSALYLCASRKTLAGIYGTDTQYFGPGTRLTVL.

V gene TRBV2 combines with J gene TRBJ1-5; D not resolved. This CDR3 contains 14 residues. Trimming stripped 8 bases from V and 3 bases from J, with 14 bases between. From germline, CDR1 is SNHLY and CDR2 FYNNEI. The CDR3 DNA follows: TGTGCCAGCGAAGGATTGAGGGACAATCAGCCCCAGCATTTT. Translated, it gives CASEGLRDNQPQHF.

This clone was counted many times. This CDR3 is also generated by other DNA sequences in the sample. The chain joins TRBV6-4 to TRBJ2-1; D unresolved. V lost 0 bases and J 5 bases, leaving 5 bases between the germline ends. Germline V CDR1 and CDR2: MRHNA, SNTAGT. This CDR3 comprises 13 residues. The CDR3 DNA sequence: TGTGCCAGCAGTGACTCGGACGACAATGAGCAGTTCTTC. Protein: CASSDSDDNEQFF.

The chain couples TRBV4-1 to TRBJ2-7, with D perhaps matching TRBD1 or TRBD2 (6 bases each). Trimming shortened V by 4 bases and J by 0 bases, and 13 bases separated the two germline ends. The CDR3 consists of 15 residues. Germline V gives CDR1 MGHRA, CDR2 YSYEKL. Here the CDR3 DNA reads TGCGCCAGCAGCCCGAGGGGGGCGTCCTCCTACGAGCAGTACTTC. Encoded protein: CASSPRGASSYEQYF.

This chain connects TRBV4-1 to TRBJ2-7; D is uncertain. The length of the CDR3 is 16 residues. The germline V and J ends were trimmed by 1 base and 3 bases, with 16 bases remaining between them. In germline, CDR1 is MGHRA, CDR2 YSYEKL. CDR3: CASSQGEDASLYEQYF. DNA for the CDR3: TGCGCCAGCAGCCAAGGAGAGGACGCATCCCTCTACGAGCAGTACTTC.

The chain couples TRBV2 to TRBJ2-7; no firm D call. V gave up 4 bases and J gave up 0 bases, with 4 bases separating them. In germline, CDR1 is SNHLY, CDR2 FYNNEI. The CDR3 is made up of 12 amino acids. CDR3: CASSANSYEQYF. Here the CDR3 DNA reads TGTGCCAGCAGTGCAAACTCCTACGAGCAGTACTTC.

J is TRBJ1-4 and V is TRBV9; D may be TRBD1 (6 bases). The CDR3 runs 15 residues. Trimming shortened V by 0 bases and J by 7 bases, and 13 bases separated the two germline ends. The V gene's germline CDR1 is SGDLS and CDR2 YYNGEE. This CDR3 reads CASSVAGRGVEKLFF. The DNA of the CDR3 is TGTGCCAGCAGCGTAGCCGGCAGGGGCGTTGAAAAACTGTTTTTT. The entire variable domain, with the rest obtained from reference TRBV9 and TRBJ1-4, is as follows: DSGVTQTPKHLITATGQRVTLRCSPRSGDLSVYWYQQSLDQGLQFLIQYYNGEERAKGNILERFSAQQFPDLHSELNLSSLELGDSALYFCASSVAGRGVEKLFFGSGTQLSVL.

Remarks on this clone: This sequence is one base from a far larger clone and is likely a read error. CDR3 nucleotide sequence: TGTGCCAGCAGCGCGCCCGGAGGGAGTTCCACCTACAATGAGCAGTTCTTC. Residues: CASSAPGGSSTYNEQFF. The V and J genes are TRBV5-4 and TRBJ2-1; D perhaps matches TRBD2 (6 bases). CDR1 is SGHNT and CDR2 is YYREEE in the germline V gene (reference sequence). This CDR3 has 17 amino acids. V was clipped by 4 bases and J by 2 bases, with 19 bases between them.

The rearrangement uses TRBV11-2 and TRBJ2-1; 8 nucleotides agree with TRBD1. Trimming cost V 4 bases and J 4 bases; bases outside gene matches: 6. This CDR3 comprises 15 residues. The germline CDR1 and CDR2 sequences are SGHAT and FQNNGV. CDR3: CASSSPGQDYNEQFF. The CDR3 DNA reads TGTGCCAGCAGCTCCCCGGGACAGGATTACAATGAGCAGTTCTTC. Combining the CDR3 with reference TRBV11-2 and TRBJ2-1 gives the whole variable domain EAGVAQSPRYKIIEKRQSVAFWCNPISGHATLYWYQQILGQGPKLLIQFQNNGVVDDSQLPKDRFSAERLKGVDSTLKIQPAKLEDSAVYLCASSSPGQDYNEQFFGPGTRLTVL.

J is TRBJ2-7 and V is TRBV14; perhaps TRBD2 as D (5 bases). The germline V gene has CDR1 SGHDN and CDR2 FVKESK. Trimming took 1 base from V and 2 from J, leaving 9 bases between them. The CDR3 spans 14 residues. The CDR3 protein is CASSQGGFPYEQYF. The CDR3 bases are TGTGCCAGCAGCCAAGGAGGGTTCCCCTACGAGCAGTACTTC.

This clone has a handful of counts. The J gene is TRBJ2-1, the V gene TRBV7-2; 7 nucleotides agree with TRBD2. The CDR3 is 14 amino acids. Looked up from germline, CDR1 is SGHTA and CDR2 is FQGNSA. V shed 1 base, J shed 10 bases, and the junction held 7 bases outside the gene matches. In DNA, the CDR3 is TGTGCCAGCAGCTTAGAGTTGGGAGGGTGGGAGCAGTTCTTC. Encoded protein: CASSLELGGWEQFF.

The rearrangement links TRBV20-1 to TRBJ2-1, with D tentatively TRBD1 (6 bases). The length of the CDR3 is 10 residues. The ends were cut back, 5 bases at V and 7 bases at J, with 6 bases in the middle. CDR1 is DFQATT, CDR2 SNEGSKA, per germline (reference sequence). CDR3 nucleotides: TGCAGTGCTCAGGGGAATGAGCAGTTCTTC. As protein: CSAQGNEQFF.

The rearrangement joins TRBV25-1 to TRBJ2-4; D is ambiguous. There are 14 residues in the CDR3. V lost 3 bases and J lost 0, with 6 bases in between. CDR1 and CDR2 from the germline V gene are MGHDK and SYGVNS. The CDR3 DNA is TGTGCCAGCAGTGAGTCACTAGCCAAAAACATTCAGTACTTC. As protein: CASSESLAKNIQYF.